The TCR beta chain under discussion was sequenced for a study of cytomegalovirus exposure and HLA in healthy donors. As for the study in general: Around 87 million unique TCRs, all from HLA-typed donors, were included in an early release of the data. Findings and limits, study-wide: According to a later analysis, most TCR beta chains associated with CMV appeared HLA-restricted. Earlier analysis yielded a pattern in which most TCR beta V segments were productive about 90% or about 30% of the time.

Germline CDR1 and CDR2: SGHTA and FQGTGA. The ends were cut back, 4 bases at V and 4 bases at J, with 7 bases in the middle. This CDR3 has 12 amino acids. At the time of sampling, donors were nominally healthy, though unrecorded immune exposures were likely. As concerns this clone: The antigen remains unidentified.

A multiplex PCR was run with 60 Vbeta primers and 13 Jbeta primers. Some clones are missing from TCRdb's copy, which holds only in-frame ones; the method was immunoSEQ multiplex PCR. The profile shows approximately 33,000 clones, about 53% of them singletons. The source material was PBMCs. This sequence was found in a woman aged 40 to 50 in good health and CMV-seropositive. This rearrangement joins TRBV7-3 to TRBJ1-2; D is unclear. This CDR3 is CASSSDTYGYTF. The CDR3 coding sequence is TGTGCCAGCAGCTCCGACACCTATGGCTACACCTTC.